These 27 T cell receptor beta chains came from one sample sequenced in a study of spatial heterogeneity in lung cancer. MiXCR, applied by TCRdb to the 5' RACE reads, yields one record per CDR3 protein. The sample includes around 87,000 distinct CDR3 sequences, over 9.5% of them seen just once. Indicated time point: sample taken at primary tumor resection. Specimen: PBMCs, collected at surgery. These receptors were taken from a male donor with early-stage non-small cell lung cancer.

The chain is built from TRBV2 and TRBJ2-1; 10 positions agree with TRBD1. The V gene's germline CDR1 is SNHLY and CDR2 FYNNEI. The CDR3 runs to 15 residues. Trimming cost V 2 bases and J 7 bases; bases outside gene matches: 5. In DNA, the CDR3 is TGTGCCAGCAGTGAACTGGGGACAGGGGTAAATGAGCAGTTCTTC. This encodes CASSELGTGVNEQFF.

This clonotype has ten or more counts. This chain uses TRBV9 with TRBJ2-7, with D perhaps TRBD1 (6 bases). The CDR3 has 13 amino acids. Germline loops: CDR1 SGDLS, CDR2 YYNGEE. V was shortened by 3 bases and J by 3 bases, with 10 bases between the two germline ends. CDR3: CASSAQGFYEQYF. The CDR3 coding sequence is TGTGCCAGCAGCGCTCAGGGGTTCTACGAGCAGTACTTC.

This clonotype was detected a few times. The CDR3 loop is CASSFARAYEQYF. CDR3 DNA: TGTGCCAGCAGTTTCGCCAGAGCCTACGAGCAGTACTTC. This chain links TRBV12-3 or TRBV12-4 with TRBJ2-7; D unclear. This CDR3 contains 13 residues. V was pared by 3 bases and J by 2 bases, with 8 bases between.

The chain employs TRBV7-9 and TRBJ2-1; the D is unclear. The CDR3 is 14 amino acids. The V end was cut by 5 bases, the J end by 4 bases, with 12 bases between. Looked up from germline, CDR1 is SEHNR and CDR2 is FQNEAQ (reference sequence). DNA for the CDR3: TGTGCCAGCAGCGCCCGACCGGCTTACAATGAGCAGTTCTTC. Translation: CASSARPAYNEQFF. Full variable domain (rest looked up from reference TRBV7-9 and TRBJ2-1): DTGVSQNPRHKITKRGQNVTFRCDPISEHNRLYWYRQTLGQGPEFLTYFQNEAQLEKSRLLSDRFSAERPKGSFSTLEIQRTEQGDSAMYLCASSARPAYNEQFFGPGTRLTVL.

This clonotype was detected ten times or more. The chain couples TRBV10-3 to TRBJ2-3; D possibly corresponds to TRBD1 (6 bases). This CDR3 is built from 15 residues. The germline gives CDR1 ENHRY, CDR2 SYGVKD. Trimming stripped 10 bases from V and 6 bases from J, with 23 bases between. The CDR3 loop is CATQWGPLSADTQYF. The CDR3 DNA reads TGTGCCACCCAGTGGGGGCCCCTTTCTGCGGATACGCAGTATTTT.

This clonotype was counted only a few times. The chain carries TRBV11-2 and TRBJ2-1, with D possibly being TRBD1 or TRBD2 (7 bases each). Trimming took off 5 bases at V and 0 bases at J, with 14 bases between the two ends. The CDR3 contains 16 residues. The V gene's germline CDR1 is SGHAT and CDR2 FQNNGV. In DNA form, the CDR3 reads TGTGCCAGCAGCCTCAGGGGGGGGAACTCCTACAATGAGCAGTTCTTC. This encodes CASSLRGGNSYNEQFF.

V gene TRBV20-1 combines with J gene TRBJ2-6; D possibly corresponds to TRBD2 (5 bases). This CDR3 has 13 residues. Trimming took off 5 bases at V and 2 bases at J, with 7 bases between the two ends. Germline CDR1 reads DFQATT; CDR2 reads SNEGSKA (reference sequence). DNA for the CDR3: TGCAGTGCTCCACTAGCTGGGGCCAACGTCCTGACTTTC. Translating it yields CSAPLAGANVLTF.

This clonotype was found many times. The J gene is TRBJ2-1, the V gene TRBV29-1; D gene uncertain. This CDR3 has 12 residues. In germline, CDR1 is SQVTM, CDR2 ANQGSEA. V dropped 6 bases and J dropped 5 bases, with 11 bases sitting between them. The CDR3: CSVPGLHNEQFF. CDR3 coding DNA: TGCAGCGTCCCCGGGCTTCACAATGAGCAGTTCTTC.

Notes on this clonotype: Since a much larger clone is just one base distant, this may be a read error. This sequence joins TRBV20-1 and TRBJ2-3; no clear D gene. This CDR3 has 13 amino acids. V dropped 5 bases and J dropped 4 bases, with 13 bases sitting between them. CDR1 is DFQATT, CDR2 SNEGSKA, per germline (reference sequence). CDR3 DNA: TGCAGTGCTGAAAACAGTGTCGCAGATACGCAGTATTTT. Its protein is CSAENSVADTQYF.

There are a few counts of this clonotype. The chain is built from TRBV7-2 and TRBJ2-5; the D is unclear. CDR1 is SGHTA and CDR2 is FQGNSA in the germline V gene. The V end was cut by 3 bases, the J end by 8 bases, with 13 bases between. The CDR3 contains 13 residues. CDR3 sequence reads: CASSLDTLGTQYF. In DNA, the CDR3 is TGTGCCAGCAGCTTGGATACCCTCGGAACCCAGTACTTC.

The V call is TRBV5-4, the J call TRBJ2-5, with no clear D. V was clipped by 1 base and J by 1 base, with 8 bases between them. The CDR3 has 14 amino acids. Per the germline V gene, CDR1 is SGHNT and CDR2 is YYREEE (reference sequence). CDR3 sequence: CASSLWPGQETQYF. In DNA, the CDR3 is TGTGCCAGCAGCTTGTGGCCGGGCCAAGAGACCCAGTACTTC.

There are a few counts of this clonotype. The CDR3 reads CSVGQVTDTQYF. Here the CDR3 DNA reads TGCAGCGTTGGTCAGGTCACAGATACGCAGTATTTT. The J gene is TRBJ2-3, the V gene TRBV29-1; no clear D. The germline gives CDR1 SQVTM, CDR2 ANQGSEA. The V end lost 4 bases, the J end lost 2 bases, and 7 bases lay between the germline ends. The CDR3 is 12 residues long.

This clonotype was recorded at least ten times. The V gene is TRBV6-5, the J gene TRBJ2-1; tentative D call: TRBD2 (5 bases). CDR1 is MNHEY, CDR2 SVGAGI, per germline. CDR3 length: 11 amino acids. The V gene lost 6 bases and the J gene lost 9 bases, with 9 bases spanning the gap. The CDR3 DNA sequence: TGTGCCAGCAGGTCTAGCTTTGAGCAGTTCTTC. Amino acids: CASRSSFEQFF.

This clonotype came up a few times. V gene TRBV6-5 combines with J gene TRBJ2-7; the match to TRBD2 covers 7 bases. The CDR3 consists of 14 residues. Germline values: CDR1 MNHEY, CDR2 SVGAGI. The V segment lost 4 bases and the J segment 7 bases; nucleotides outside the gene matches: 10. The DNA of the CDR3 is TGTGCCAGCAGTTGGGCTAGCGGCGTACAAGAGCAGTACTTC. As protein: CASSWASGVQEQYF.

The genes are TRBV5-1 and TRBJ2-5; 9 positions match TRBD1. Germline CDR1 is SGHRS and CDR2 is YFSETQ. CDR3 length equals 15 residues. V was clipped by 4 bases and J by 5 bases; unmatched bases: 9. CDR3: CASSRGQGGVETQYF. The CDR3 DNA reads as TGCGCCAGCAGCAGGGGACAGGGAGGGGTTGAGACCCAGTACTTC.

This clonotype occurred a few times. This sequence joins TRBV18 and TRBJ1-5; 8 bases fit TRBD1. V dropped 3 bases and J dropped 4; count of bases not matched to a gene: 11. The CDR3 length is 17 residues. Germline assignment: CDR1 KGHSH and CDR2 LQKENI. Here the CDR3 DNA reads TGTGCCAGCTCACCCATCGCCGACAGGGGTGGTAATCAGCCCCAGCATTTT. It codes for CASSPIADRGGNQPQHF.

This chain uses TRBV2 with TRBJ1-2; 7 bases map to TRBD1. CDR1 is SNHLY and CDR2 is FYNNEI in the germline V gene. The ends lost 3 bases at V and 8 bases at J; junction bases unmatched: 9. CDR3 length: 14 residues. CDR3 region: CASSDNRGVGGYTF. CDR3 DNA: TGTGCCAGCAGTGATAACAGGGGAGTGGGAGGCTACACCTTC.

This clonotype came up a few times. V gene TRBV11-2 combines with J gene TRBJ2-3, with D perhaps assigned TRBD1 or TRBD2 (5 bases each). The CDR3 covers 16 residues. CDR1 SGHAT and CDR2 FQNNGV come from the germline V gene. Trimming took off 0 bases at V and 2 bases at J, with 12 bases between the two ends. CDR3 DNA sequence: TGTGCCAGCAGCTTAGATTATTCGGGGCCCACAGATACGCAGTATTTT. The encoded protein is CASSLDYSGPTDTQYF.

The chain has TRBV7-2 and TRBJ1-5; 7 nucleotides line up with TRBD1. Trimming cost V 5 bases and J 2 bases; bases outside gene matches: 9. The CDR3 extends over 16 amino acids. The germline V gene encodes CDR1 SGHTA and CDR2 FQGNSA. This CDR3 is CASSPTGESGNQPQHF. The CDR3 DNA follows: TGTGCCAGCAGCCCCACAGGGGAGTCGGGCAATCAGCCCCAGCATTTT.

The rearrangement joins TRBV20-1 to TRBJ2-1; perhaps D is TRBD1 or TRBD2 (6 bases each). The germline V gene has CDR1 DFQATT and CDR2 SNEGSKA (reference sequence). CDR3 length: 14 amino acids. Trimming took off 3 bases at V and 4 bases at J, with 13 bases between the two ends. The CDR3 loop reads CSASGVGGYNEQFF. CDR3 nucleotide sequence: TGCAGTGCTAGTGGGGTAGGGGGGTACAATGAGCAGTTCTTC.

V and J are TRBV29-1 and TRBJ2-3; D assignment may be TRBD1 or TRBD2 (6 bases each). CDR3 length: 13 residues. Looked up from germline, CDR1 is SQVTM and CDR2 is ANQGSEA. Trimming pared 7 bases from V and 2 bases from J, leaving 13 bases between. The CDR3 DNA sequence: TGCAGCGGCACGGGGGCGTACACAGATACGCAGTATTTT. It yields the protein CSGTGAYTDTQYF.

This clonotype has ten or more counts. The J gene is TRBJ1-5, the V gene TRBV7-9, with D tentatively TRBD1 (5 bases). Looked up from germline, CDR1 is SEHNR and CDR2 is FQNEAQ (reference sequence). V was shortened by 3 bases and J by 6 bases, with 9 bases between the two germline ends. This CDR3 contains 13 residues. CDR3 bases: TGTGCCAGCAGCTTGGGGGGGGTTCAGCCCCAGCATTTT. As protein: CASSLGGVQPQHF.

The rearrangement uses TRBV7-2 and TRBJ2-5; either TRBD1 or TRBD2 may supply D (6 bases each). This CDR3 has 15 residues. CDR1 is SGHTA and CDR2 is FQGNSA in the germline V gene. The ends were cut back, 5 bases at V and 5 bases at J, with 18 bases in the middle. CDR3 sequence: CASSTLGGSSETQYF. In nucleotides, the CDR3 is TGTGCCAGCAGCACACTAGGGGGGTCGTCGGAGACCCAGTACTTC.

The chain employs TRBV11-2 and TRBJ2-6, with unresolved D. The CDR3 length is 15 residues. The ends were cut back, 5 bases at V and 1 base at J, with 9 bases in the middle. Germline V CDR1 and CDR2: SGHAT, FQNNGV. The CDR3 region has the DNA TGTGCCAGCAGCCCACCTAGTTCTGGGGCCAACGTCCTGACTTTC. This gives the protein CASSPPSSGANVLTF.

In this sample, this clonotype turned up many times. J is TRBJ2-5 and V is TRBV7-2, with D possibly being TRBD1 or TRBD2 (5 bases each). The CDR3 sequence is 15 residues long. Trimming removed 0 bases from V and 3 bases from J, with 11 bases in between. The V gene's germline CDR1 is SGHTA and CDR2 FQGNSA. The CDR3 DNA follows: TGTGCCAGCAGCTTAGCCGGGACCCTTGAAGAGACCCAGTACTTC. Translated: CASSLAGTLEETQYF.

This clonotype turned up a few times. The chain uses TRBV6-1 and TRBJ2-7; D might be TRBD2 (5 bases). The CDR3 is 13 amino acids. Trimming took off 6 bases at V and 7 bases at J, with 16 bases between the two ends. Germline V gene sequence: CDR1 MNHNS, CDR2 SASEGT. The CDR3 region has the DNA TGTGCCAGCAGACCCCAGGCTCGCGGGGAGCAGTACTTC. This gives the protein CASRPQARGEQYF.

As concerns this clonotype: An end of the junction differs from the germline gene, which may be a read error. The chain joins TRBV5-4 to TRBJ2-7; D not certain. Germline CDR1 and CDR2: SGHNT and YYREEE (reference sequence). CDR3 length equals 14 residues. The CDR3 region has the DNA TGTGTCAGCAGTCACCTTCAAAGAACGGCCGAGCAGTACTTC. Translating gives CVSSHLQRTAEQYF.